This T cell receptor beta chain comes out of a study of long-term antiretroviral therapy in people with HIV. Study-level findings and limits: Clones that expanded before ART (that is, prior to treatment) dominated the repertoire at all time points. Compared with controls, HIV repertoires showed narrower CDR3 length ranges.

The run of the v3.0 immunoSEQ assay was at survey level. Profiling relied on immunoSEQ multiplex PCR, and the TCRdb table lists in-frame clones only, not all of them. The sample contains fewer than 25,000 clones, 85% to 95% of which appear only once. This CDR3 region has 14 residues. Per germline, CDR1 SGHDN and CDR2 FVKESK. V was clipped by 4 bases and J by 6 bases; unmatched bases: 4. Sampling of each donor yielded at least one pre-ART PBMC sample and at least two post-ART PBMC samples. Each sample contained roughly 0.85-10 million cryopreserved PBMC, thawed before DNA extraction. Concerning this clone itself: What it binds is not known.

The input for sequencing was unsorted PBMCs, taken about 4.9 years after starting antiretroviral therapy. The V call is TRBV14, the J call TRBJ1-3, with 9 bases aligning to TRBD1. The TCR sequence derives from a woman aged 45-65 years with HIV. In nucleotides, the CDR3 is TGTGCCAGCAGCCCGGGACAGGGATCAAACACCATATATTTT. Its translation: CASSPGQGSNTIYF.